The rows below give T cell receptor beta chains drawn from one sample of a study of T cell repertoires in cytomegalovirus infection. TCRdb reanalysed the reads using MiXCR and keeps one entry per CDR3 protein. The sample lists about 140,000 distinct CDR3 sequences, about 6.5% occurring once. The specimen sequenced was PBMCs. Receptor source: a human donor in good health (CMV status not recorded). Some clones in this sample may be carry-over from other donors' samples. Both conserved end residues are part of each CDR3. A D gene is named only where the DNA matches it firmly. A clone size is listed for some rows: how often the clone was seen (once, few, many), or a class if it is expanded.

TRBJ2-2,TRBD1,TRBV7-3,many,TGTGCCAGCAGCTTGACAGGGCGCACCGGGGAGCTGTTTTTT,CASSLTGRTGELFF
TRBJ1-1,TRBD1,TRBV7-3,many,TGTGCCAGCAGCCCCCGGGACAGGCATTGCGGTGAAGCTTTCTTT,CASSPRDRHCGEAFF
TRBJ1-3,NA,TRBV7-2,many,TGTGCCAGCAGCTTGCGGGGGGCGCGAGGAAACACCATATATTTT,CASSLRGARGNTIYF
TRBJ2-7,NA,TRBV2,many,TGTGCCACTACAGGCTTGGGAGATCACGAGCAGTACTTC,CATTGLGDHEQYF
TRBJ2-3,NA,TRBV2,many,TGTGCCAGCAGTGAAAGCTGGGGGGCAGATACGCAGTATTTT,CASSESWGADTQYF
TRBJ2-7,NA,TRBV6-2/TRBV6-3,NA,TGTGCCAGCAGTTATCGGACTTTGACGGGGTACGAGCAGTACTTC,CASSYRTLTGYEQYF
TRBJ1-3,NA,TRBV20-1,NA,TGCAGTGCAAGGGACCAGGCGCGTGGAAACACCATATATTTT,CSARDQARGNTIYF
TRBJ1-2,NA,TRBV29-1,NA,TGCAGCGTTGAGGGGAACGGATATGGCTACACCTTC,CSVEGNGYGYTF
TRBJ2-5,NA,TRBV7-2,few,TGTGCCAGCAGCCCCGGACGGAGAGCAGAGACCCAGTACTTC,CASSPGRRAETQYF
TRBJ2-6,TRBD1,TRBV11-2,many,TGTGCCAGCACCACGCAGGGGGTAGGTGGGGCCAACGTCCTGACTTTC,CASTTQGVGGANVLTF
TRBJ2-3,NA,TRBV7-4,few,TGTGCCAGCAGCTCCCTCGGGGCGGCTAGCACAGATACGCAGTATTTT,CASSSLGAASTDTQYF
TRBJ1-1,NA,TRBV7-2,many,TGTGCCAGCAGCTTACTGGGGCTGGGCACTGAAGCTTTCTTT,CASSLLGLGTEAFF
TRBJ2-1,NA,TRBV2,many,TGTGCCAGCAGAGCCTACGCCGCCTACAATGAGCAGTTCTTC,CASRAYAAYNEQFF
TRBJ2-3,TRBD2,TRBV20-1,few,TGCAGTGCTAGAGGAACCCCGGGACTAGCAACAGATACGCAGTATTTT,CSARGTPGLATDTQYF
TRBJ2-3,TRBD1,TRBV19,many,TGTGCCAGTAGTATATCGGGACAGAGCACAGATACGCAGTATTTT,CASSISGQSTDTQYF
TRBJ2-1,NA,TRBV29-1,NA,TGCAGCGTTGAAGTATCGGGGCTCTCCTACAATGAGCAGTTCTTC,CSVEVSGLSYNEQFF
TRBJ2-7,NA,TRBV14,many,TGTGCCAGCAGCCCCTTGACACCTTACTCCTACGAGCAGTACTTC,CASSPLTPYSYEQYF
TRBJ2-2,TRBD1,TRBV28,many,TGTGCCAGCAGTCCCGGGACAGGGTGGACCCATTCAGGCACCGGGGAGCTGTTTTTT,CASSPGTGWTHSGTGELFF
TRBJ2-7,TRBD1,TRBV28,many,TGTGCCAGCAGTGGCAACAGGGGCAACGAGCAGTACTTC,CASSGNRGNEQYF
TRBJ2-3,NA,TRBV19,many,TGTGCCAGTAGTGTTAACTCAAGGGATACGCAGTATTTT,CASSVNSRDTQYF
TRBJ2-3,TRBD2,TRBV28,many,TGTGCCAGCAGTGGCGGACTAGCGGCGGGCACAGATACGCAGTATTTT,CASSGGLAAGTDTQYF
TRBJ2-7,NA,TRBV7-2,many,TGTGCCAGCAGCTTAGGGAGTACACTGTACGAGCAGTACTTC,CASSLGSTLYEQYF
TRBJ2-7,TRBD1,TRBV28,NA,TGTGCCAGCAGTTTGGACAGGGTAAACGAGCAGTACTTC,CASSLDRVNEQYF
TRBJ1-1,TRBD1,TRBV12-3/TRBV12-4,many,TGTGCCAGCAGTCGAACAGGGGGCGCGCACACTGAAGCTTTCTTT,CASSRTGGAHTEAFF
TRBJ1-5,NA,TRBV7-9,few,TGTGCCAGCAGCCTACAGGCGACGGATCAGCCCCAGCATTTT,CASSLQATDQPQHF
TRBJ2-7,NA,TRBV28,many,TGTGCCAGCAGTTCCCTCCGCGGGGGCAGCCTTCTTAAGTACGAGCAGTACTTC,CASSSLRGGSLLKYEQYF
TRBJ2-5,NA,TRBV7-2,medium-sized,TGTGCCAGCAGCTTCGGCGCGGGGCCACTCCAAGAGACCCAGTACTTC,CASSFGAGPLQETQYF